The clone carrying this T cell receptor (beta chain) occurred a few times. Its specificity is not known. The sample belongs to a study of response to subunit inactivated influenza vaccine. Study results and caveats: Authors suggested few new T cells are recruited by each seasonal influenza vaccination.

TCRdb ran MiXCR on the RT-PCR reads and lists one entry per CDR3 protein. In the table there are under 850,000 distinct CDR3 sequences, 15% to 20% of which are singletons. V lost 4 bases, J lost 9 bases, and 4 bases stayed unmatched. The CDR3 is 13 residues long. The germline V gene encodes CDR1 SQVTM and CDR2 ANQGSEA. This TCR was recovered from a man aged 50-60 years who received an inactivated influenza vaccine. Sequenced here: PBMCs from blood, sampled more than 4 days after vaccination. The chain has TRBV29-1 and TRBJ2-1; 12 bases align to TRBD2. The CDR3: CSVGLAGGVEQFF. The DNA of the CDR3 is TGCAGCGTTGGGCTAGCGGGAGGGGTTGAGCAGTTCTTC.